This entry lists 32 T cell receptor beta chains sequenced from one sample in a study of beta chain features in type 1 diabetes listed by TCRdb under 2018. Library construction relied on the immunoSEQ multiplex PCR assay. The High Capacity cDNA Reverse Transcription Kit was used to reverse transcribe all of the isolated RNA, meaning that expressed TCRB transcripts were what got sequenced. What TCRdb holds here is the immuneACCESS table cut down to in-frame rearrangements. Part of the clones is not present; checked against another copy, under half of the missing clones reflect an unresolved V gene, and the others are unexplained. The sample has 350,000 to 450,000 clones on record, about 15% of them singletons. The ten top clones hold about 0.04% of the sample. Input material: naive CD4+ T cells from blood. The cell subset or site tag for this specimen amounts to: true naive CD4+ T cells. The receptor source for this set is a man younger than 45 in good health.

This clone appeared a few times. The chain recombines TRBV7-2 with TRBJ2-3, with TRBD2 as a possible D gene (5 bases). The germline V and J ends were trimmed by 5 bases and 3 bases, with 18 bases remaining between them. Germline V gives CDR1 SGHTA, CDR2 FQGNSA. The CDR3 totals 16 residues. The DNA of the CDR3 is TGTGCCAGCAGCCCGCCTAGAGAGCGGCTGACAGATACGCAGTATTTT. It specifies CASSPPRERLTDTQYF. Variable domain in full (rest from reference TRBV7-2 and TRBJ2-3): GAGVSQSPSNKVTEKGKDVELRCDPISGHTALYWYRQSLGQGLEFLIYFQGNSAPDKSGLPSDRFSAERTGGSVSTLTIQRTQQEDSAVYLCASSPPRERLTDTQYFGPGTRLTVL.

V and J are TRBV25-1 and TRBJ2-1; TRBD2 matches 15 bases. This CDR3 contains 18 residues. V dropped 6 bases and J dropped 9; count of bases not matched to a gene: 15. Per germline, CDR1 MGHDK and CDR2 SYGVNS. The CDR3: CASSGWWCGTSGGCEQFF. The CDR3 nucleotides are TGTGCCAGCAGCGGTTGGTGGTGCGGGACTAGCGGGGGGTGTGAGCAGTTCTTC.

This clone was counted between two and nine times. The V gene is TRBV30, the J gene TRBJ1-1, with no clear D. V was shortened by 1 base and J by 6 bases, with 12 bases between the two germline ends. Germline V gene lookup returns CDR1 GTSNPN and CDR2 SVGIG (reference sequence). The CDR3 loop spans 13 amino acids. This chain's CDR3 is CAWSAVAKPEAFF. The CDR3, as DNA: TGTGCCTGGAGTGCCGTAGCTAAGCCTGAAGCTTTCTTT.

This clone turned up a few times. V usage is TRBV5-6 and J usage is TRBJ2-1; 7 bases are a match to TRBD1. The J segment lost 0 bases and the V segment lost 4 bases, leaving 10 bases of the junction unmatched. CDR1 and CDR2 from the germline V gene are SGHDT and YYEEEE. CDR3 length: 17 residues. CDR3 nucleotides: TGTGCCAGCAGCGCATACAGGGGCGCCAGCTCCTACAATGAGCAGTTCTTC. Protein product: CASSAYRGASSYNEQFF.

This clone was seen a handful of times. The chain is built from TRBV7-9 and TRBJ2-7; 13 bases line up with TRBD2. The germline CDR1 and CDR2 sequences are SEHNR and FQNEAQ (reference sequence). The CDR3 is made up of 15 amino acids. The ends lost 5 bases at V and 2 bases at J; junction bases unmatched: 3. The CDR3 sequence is CASSQGLAGTYEQYF. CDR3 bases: TGTGCCAGCAGCCAGGGACTAGCGGGAACCTACGAGCAGTACTTC. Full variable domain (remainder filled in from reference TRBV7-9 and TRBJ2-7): DTGVSQNPRHKITKRGQNVTFRCDPISEHNRLYWYRQTLGQGPEFLTYFQNEAQLEKSRLLSDRFSAERPKGSFSTLEIQRTEQGDSAMYLCASSQGLAGTYEQYFGPGTRLTVT.

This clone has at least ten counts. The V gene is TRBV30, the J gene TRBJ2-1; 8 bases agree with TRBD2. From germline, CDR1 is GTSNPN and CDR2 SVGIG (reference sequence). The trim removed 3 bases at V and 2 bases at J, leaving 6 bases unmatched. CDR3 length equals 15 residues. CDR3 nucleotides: TGTGCCTGGAGAGCGCTAGCGGGCACCTACAATGAGCAGTTCTTC. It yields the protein CAWRALAGTYNEQFF.

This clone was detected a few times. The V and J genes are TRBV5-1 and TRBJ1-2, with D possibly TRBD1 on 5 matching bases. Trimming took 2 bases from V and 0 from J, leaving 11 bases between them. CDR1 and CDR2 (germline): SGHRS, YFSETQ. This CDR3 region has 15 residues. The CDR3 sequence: CASSFDSLANYGYTF. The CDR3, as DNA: TGCGCCAGCAGCTTCGACAGCTTAGCTAACTATGGCTACACCTTC.

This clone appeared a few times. The DNA for the CDR3 is TGTGCCAGTAGTATAGAACGGGCAGGGCTAGCCAAAAACATTCAGTACTTC. Amino acids: CASSIERAGLAKNIQYF. The chain links TRBV19 to TRBJ2-4, with a tentative D call TRBD1 (5 bases). Germline loops: CDR1 LNHDA, CDR2 SQIVND (reference sequence). This CDR3 comprises 17 residues. V lost 0 bases and J 0 bases, leaving 12 bases between the germline ends.

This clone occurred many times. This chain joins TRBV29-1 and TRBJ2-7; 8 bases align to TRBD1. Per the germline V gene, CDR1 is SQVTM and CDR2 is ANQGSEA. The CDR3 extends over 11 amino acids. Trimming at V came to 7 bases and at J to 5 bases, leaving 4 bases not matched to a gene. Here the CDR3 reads CSARQGNEQYV. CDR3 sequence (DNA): TGCAGCGCTCGACAGGGGAACGAGCAGTACGTC.

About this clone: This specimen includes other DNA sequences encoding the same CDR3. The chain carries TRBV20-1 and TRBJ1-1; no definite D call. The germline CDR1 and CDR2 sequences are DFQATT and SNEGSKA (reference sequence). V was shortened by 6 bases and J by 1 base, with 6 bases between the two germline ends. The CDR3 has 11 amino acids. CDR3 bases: TGCAGTGCCCGGGGGAACACTGAAGCTTTCTTT. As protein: CSARGNTEAFF.

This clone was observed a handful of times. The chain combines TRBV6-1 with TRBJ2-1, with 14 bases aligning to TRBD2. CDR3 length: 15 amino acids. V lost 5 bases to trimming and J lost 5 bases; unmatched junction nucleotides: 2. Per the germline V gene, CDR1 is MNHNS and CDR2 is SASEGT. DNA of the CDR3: TGTGCCAGCAGTTGGACTAGCGGGGGGAACAATGAGCAGTTCTTC. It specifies CASSWTSGGNNEQFF.

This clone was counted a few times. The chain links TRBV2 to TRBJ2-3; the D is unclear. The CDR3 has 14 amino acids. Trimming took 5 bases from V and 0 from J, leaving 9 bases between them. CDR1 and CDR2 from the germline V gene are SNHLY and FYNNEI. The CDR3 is CASSSGPSTDTQYF. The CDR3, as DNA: TGTGCCAGCAGTTCTGGCCCTAGCACAGATACGCAGTATTTT.

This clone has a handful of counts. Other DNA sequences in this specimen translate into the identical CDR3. The CDR3 coding sequence is TGTGCCTGGAGTGTACGCGGGAATCAGCCCCAGCATTTT. Amino acid sequence: CAWSVRGNQPQHF. The rearrangement links TRBV30 to TRBJ1-5; D unresolved. Trimming shortened V by 0 bases and J by 4 bases, and 7 bases separated the two germline ends. This CDR3 has 13 amino acids. Germline V gene sequence: CDR1 GTSNPN, CDR2 SVGIG (reference sequence).

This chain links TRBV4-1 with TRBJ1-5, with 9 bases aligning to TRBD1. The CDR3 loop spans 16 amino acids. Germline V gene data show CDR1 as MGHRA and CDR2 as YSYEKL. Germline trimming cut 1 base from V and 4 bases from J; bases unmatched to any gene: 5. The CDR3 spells CASSQGFDRGNQPQHF. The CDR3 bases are TGCGCCAGCAGCCAAGGCTTCGACAGGGGGAATCAGCCCCAGCATTTT.

In DNA form, the CDR3 reads TGCGCCAGCAGCCAAGATTCAATTACGACAGCGAACACTGAAGCTTTCTTT. It translates to CASSQDSITTANTEAFF. This chain uses TRBV4-3 with TRBJ1-1, with a tentative D call TRBD1 (5 bases). The CDR3 runs to 17 residues. With 0 bases removed from V and 1 base from J, the gap between germline ends came to 15 bases. The germline V gene has CDR1 LGHNA and CDR2 YSLEER.

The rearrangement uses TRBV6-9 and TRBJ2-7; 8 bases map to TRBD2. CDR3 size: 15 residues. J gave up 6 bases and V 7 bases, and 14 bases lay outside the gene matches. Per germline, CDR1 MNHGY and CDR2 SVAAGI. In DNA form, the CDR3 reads TGTGCCAGCACCGACGGGGGACTAGTTCACTTCGAGCAGTACGTC. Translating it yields CASTDGGLVHFEQYV.

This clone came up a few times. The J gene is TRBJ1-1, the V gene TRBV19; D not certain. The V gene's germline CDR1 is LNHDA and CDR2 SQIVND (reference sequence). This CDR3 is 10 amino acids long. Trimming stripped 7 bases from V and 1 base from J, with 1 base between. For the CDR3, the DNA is TGTGCCAGTAAGAACACTGAAGCTTTCTTT. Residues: CASKNTEAFF.

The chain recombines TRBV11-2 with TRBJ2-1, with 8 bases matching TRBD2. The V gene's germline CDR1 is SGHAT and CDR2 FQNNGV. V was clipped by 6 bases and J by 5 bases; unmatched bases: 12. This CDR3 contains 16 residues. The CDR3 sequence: CASRSLIAGMDNEQFF. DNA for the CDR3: TGTGCCAGCAGGAGCCTCATAGCGGGGATGGACAATGAGCAGTTCTTC.

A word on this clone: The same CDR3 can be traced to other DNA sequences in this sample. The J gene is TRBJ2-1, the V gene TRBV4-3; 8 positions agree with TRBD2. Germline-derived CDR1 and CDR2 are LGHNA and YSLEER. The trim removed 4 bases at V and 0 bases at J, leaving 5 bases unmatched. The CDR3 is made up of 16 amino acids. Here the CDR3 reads CASSPEAGASYNEQFF. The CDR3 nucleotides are TGCGCCAGCAGCCCAGAAGCGGGAGCCTCCTACAATGAGCAGTTCTTC.

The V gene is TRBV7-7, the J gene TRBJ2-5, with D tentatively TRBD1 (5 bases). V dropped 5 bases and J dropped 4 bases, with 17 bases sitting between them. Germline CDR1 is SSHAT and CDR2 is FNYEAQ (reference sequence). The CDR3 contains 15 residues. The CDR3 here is CASSLTPLGLETQYF. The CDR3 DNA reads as TGTGCCAGCAGCCTAACCCCCCTGGGGCTAGAGACCCAGTACTTC.

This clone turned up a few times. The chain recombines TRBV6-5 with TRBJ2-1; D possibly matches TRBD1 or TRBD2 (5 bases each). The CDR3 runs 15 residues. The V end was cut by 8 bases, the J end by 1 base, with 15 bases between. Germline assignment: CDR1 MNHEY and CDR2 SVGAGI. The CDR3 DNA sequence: TGTGCCAGCGGCCGAGGGGCGCGGTCCTACAATGAGCAGTTCTTC. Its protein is CASGRGARSYNEQFF.

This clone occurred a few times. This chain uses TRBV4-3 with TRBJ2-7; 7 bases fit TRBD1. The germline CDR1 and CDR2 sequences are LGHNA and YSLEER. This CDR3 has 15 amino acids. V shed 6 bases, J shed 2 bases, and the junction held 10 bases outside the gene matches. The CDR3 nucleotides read TGCGCCAGCAGAGCCCTCTATGACAGGGCCTACGAGCAGTACTTC. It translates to CASRALYDRAYEQYF.

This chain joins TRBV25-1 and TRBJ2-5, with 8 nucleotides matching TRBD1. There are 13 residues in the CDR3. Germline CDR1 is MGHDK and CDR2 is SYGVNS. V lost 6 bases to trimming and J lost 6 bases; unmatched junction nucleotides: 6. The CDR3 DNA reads TGTGCCAGCAGCCTGGACAGGGCCCAGACCCAGTACTTC. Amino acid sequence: CASSLDRAQTQYF.

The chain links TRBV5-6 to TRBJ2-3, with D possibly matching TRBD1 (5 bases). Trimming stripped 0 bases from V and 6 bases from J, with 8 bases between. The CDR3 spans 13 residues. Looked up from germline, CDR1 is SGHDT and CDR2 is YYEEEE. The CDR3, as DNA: TGTGCCAGCAGCTTGGGACAGCCCGATACGCAGTATTTT. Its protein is CASSLGQPDTQYF.

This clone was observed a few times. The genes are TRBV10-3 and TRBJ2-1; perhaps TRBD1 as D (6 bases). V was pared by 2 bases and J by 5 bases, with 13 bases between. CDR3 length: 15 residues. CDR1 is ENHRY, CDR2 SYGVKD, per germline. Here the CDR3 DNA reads TGTGCCATCAGTGAGCACCTAGAGGGGGACAATGAGCAGTTCTTC. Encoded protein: CAISEHLEGDNEQFF.

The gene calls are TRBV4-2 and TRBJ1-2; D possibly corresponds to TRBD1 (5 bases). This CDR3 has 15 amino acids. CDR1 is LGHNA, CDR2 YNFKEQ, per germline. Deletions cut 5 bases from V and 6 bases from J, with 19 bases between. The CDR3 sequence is CASSSQDKGADGYTF. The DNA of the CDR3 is TGTGCCAGCAGCTCACAGGATAAGGGTGCAGATGGCTACACCTTC.

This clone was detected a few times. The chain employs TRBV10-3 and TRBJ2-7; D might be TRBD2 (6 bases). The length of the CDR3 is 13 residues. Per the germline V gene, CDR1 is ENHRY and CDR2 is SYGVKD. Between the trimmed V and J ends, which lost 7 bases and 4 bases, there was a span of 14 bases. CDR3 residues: CAIMPGEVYEQYF. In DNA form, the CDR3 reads TGTGCCATCATGCCGGGGGAAGTTTACGAGCAGTACTTC.

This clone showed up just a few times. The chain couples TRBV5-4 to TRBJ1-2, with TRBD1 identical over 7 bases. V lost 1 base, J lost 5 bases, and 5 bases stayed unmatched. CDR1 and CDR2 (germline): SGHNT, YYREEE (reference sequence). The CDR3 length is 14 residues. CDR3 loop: CASSLITGEYGYTF. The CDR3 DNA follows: TGTGCCAGCAGCTTGATAACAGGGGAGTATGGCTACACCTTC.

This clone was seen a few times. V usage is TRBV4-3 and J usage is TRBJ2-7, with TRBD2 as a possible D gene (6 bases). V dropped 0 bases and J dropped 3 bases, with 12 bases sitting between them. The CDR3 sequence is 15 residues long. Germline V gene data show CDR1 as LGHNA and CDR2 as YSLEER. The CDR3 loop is CASSQDTGGNYEQYF. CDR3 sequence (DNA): TGCGCCAGCAGCCAAGATACCGGGGGAAACTACGAGCAGTACTTC.

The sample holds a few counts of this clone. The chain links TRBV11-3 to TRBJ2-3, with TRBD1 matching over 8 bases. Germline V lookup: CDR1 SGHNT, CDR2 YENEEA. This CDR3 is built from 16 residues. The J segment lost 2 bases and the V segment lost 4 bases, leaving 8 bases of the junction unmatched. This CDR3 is CASSSRTGRVTDTQYF. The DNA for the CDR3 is TGTGCCAGCAGCTCCCGGACAGGGCGGGTCACAGATACGCAGTATTTT.

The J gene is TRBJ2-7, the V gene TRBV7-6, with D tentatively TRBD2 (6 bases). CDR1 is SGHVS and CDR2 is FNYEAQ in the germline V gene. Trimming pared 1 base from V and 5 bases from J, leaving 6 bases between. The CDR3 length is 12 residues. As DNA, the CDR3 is TGTGCCAGCAGCTTAGGCGGGGACGAGCAGTACGTC. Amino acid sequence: CASSLGGDEQYV.

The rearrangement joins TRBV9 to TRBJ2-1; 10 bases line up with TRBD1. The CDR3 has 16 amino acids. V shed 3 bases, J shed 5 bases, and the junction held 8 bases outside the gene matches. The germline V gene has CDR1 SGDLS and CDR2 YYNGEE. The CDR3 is CASSAMGQGFDNEQFF. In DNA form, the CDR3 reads TGTGCCAGCAGCGCAATGGGACAGGGGTTTGACAATGAGCAGTTCTTC.